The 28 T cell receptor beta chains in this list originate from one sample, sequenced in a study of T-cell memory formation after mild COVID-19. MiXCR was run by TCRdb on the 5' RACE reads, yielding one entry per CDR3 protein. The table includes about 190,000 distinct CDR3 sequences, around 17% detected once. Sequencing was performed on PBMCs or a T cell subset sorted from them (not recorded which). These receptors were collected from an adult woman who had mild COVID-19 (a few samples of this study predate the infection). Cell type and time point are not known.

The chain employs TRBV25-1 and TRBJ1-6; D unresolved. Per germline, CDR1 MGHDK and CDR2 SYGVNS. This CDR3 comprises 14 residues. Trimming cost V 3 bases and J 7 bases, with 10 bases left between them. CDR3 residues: CASSEYPANSPLHF. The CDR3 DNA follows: TGTGCCAGCAGTGAGTATCCAGCGAATTCACCCCTCCACTTT.

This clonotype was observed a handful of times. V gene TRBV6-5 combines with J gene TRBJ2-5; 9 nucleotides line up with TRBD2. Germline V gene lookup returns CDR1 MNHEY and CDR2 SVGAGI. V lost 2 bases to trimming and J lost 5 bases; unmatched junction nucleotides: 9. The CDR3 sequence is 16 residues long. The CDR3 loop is CASSYQGGRARETQYF. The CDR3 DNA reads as TGTGCCAGCAGTTACCAGGGCGGGAGGGCCCGTGAGACCCAGTACTTC.

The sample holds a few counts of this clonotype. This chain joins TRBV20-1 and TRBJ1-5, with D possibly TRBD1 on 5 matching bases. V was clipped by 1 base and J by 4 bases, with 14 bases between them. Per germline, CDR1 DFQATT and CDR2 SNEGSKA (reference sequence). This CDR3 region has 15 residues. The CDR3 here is CSARVGPRGNQPQHF. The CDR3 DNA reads TGCAGTGCTAGAGTAGGTCCTCGGGGGAATCAGCCCCAGCATTTT.

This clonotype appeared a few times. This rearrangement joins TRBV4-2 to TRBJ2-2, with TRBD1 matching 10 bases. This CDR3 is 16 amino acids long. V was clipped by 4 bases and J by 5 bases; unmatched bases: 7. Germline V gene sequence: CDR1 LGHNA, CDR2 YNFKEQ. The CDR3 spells CASSRDRGLQTGELFF. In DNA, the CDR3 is TGTGCCAGCAGCCGCGACAGGGGGCTACAAACCGGGGAGCTGTTTTTT.

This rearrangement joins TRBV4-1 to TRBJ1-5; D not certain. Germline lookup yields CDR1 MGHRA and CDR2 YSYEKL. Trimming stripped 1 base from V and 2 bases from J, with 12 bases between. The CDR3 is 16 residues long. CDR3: CASSQGHDGGNQPQHF. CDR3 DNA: TGCGCCAGCAGCCAAGGACACGATGGAGGCAATCAGCCCCAGCATTTT.

DNA for the CDR3: TGTGCCAGCAGCTTAGCTGGGAACAGGGATGGCTACGAGCAGTACTTC. This codes for CASSLAGNRDGYEQYF. V and J are TRBV7-8 and TRBJ2-7; D perhaps matches TRBD1 (6 bases). Trimming left V 0 bases short and J 3 bases short, with 15 bases between. From germline, CDR1 is SGHVS and CDR2 FQNEAQ. CDR3 size: 16 residues.

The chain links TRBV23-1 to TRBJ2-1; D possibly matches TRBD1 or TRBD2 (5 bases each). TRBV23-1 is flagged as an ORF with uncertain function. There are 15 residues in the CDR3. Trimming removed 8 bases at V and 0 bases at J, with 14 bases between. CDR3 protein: CASPPSGSSYNEQFF. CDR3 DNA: TGCGCCAGCCCCCCCTCAGGGAGCTCCTACAATGAGCAGTTCTTC.

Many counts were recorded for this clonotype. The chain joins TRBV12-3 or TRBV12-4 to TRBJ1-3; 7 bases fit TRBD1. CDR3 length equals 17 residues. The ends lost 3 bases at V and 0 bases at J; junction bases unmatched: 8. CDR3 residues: CASSLGQSSFSGNTIYF. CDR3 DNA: TGTGCCAGCAGTTTGGGACAGTCCTCCTTCTCTGGAAACACCATATATTTT.

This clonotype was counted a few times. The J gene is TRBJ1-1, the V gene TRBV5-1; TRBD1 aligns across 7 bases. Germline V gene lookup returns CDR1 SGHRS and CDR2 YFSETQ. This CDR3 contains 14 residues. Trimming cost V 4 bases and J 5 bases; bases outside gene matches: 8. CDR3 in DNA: TGCGCCAGCAGCCCGGGACAGTCCGGGACTGAAGCTTTCTTT. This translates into CASSPGQSGTEAFF.

CDR3 loop: CASSFLAGRYNEQFF. The CDR3, as DNA: TGCGCCAGCAGCTTCCTAGCGGGACGTTACAATGAGCAGTTCTTC. This sequence joins TRBV5-1 and TRBJ2-1; 9 bases fit TRBD2. The germline V gene encodes CDR1 SGHRS and CDR2 YFSETQ. This CDR3 has 15 residues. Trimming cost V 2 bases and J 4 bases; bases outside gene matches: 4.

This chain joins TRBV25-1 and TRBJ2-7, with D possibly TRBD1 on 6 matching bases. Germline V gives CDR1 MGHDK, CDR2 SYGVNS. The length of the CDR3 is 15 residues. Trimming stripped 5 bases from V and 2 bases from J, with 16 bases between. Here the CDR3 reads CASSHKLTGTYEQYF. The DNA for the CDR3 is TGTGCCAGCAGTCACAAACTGACAGGAACCTACGAGCAGTACTTC.

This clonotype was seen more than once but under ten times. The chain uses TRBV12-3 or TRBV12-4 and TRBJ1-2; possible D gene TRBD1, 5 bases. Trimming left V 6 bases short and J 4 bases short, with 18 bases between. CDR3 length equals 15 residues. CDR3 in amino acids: CASSPRGGVGYGYTF. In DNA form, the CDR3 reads TGTGCCAGCAGCCCCCGGGGAGGGGTGGGCTATGGCTACACCTTC.

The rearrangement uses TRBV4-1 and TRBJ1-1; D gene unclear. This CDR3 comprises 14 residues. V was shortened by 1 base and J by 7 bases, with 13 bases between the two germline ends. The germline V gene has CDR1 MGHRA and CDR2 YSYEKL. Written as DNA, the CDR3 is TGCGCCAGCAGCCAAGTGAAGGTGGTCGGTGAAGCTTTCTTT. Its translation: CASSQVKVVGEAFF.

The CDR3 is CASSIWDSAYNEQFF. DNA of the CDR3: TGTGCCAGTAGTATCTGGGACTCAGCCTACAATGAGCAGTTCTTC. This rearrangement joins TRBV19 to TRBJ2-1; D may be TRBD2 (6 bases). Germline CDR1 LNHDA, CDR2 SQIVND (reference sequence). This CDR3 has 15 residues. V lost 3 bases to trimming and J lost 2 bases, with 11 bases between them.

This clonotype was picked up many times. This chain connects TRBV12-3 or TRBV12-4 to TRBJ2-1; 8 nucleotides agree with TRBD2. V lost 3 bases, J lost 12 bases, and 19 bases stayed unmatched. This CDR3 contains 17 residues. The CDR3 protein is CASSFYNLSGRNYGQFF. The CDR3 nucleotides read TGTGCCAGCAGTTTTTATAATCTCAGCGGGAGAAACTATGGGCAGTTCTTC.

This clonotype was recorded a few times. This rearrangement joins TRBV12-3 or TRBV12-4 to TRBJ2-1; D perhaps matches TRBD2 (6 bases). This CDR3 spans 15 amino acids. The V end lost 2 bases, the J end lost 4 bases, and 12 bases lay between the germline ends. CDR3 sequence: CASSLSAGLYNEQFF. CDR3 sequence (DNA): TGTGCCAGCAGTTTATCTGCGGGGTTATACAATGAGCAGTTCTTC.

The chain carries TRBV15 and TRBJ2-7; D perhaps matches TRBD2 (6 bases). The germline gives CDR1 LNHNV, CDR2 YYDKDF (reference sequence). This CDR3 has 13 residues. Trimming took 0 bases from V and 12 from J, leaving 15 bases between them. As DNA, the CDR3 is TGTGCCACCAGCAGAGAGGTGGTGGAGGGACTGTACTTC. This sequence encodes CATSREVVEGLYF.

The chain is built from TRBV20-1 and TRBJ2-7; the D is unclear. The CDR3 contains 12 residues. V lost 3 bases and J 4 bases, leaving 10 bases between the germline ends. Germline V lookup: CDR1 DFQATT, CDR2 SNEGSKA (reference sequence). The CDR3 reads CSASHHNYEQYF. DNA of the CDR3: TGCAGTGCTAGTCATCATAATTACGAGCAGTACTTC.

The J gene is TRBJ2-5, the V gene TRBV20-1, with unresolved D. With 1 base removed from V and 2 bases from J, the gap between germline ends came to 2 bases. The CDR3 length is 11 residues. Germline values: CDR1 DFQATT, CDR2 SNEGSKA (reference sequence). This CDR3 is CSARAQETQYF. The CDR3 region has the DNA TGCAGTGCTAGAGCGCAAGAGACCCAGTACTTC.

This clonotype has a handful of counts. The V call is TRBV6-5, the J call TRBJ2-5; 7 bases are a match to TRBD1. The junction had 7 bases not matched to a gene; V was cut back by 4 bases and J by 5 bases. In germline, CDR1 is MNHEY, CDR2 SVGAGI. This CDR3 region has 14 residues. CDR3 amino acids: CASSSYRGSETQYF. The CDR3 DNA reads TGTGCCAGCAGTTCATACAGGGGAAGTGAGACCCAGTACTTC.

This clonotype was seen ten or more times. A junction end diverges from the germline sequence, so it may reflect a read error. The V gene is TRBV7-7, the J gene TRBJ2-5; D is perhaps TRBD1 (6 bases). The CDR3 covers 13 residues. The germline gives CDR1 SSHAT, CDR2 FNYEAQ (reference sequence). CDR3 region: CASSLDSQETQYF. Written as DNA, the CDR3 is TGTGCTAGCAGCTTGGACAGTCAAGAGACCCAGTACTTC. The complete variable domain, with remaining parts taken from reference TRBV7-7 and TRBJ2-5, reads GAGVSQSPRYKVTKRGQDVTLRCDPISSHATLYWYQQALGQGPEFLTYFNYEAQPDKSGLPSDRFSAERPEGSISTLTIQRTEQRDSAMYRCASSLDSQETQYFGPGTRLLVL.

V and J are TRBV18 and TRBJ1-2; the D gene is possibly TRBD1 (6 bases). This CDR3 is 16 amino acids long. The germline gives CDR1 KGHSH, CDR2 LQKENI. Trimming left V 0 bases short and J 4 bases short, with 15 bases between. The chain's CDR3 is CASSPPMGGYSYGYTF. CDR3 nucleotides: TGTGCCAGCTCACCACCGATGGGGGGCTACAGCTATGGCTACACCTTC.

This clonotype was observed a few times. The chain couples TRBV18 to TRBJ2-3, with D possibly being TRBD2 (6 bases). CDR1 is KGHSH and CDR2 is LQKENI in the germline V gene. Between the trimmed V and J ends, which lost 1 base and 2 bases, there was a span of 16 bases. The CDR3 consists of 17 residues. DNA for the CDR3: TGTGCCAGCTCACCACAGCCACGAACGGGAGTCACAGATACGCAGTATTTT. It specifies CASSPQPRTGVTDTQYF.

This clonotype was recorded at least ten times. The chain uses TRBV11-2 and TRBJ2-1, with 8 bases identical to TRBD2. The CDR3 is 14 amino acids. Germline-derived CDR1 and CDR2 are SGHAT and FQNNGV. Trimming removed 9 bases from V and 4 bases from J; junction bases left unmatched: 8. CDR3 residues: CASAGGASYNEQFF. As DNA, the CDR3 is TGTGCCAGTGCCGGGGGGGCCTCTTACAATGAGCAGTTCTTC.

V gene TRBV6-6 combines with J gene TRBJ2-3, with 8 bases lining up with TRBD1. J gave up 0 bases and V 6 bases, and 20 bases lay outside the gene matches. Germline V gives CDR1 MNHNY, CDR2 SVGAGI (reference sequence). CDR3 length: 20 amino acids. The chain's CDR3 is CASRPDRGRGKGTSTDTQYF. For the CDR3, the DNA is TGTGCCAGCAGGCCCGACAGGGGACGGGGAAAGGGTACTAGCACAGATACGCAGTATTTT.

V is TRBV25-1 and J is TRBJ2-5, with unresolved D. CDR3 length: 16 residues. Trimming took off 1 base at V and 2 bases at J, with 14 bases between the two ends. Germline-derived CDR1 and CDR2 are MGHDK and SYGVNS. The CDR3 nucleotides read TGTGCCAGCAGTGAATTAGAATCCATTGGACAAGAGACCCAGTACTTC. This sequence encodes CASSELESIGQETQYF. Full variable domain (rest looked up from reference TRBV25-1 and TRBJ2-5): EADIYQTPRYLVIGTGKKITLECSQTMGHDKMYWYQQDPGMELHLIHYSYGVNSTEKGDLSSESTVSRIRTEHFPLTLESARPSHTSQYLCASSELESIGQETQYFGPGTRLLVL.

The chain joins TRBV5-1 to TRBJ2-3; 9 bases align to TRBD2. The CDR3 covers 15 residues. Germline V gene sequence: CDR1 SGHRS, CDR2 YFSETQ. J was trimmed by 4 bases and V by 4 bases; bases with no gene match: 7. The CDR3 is CASSRAGGGSDTQYF. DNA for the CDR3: TGCGCCAGCAGCCGAGCGGGAGGTGGTTCAGATACGCAGTATTTT.

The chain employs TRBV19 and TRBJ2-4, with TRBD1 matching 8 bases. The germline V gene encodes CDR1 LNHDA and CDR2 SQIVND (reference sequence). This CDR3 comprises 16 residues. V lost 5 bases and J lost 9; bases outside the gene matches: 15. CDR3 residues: CASSPRQGIYVGIQYF. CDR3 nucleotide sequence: TGTGCCAGTAGTCCGCGACAGGGGATATACGTCGGCATTCAGTACTTC.